Listed here are 15 T cell receptor beta chains from one sample, sequenced in a study of T-cell memory formation after mild COVID-19. TCRdb called the 5' RACE reads again in MiXCR, with one record for every CDR3 protein. The sample holds around 180,000 distinct CDR3 sequences, roughly 20% seen once. What was sequenced was PBMCs or a T cell subset sorted from them (not recorded which). Source of these receptors: a man aged 18 to 30 who had mild COVID-19 (a few samples of this study predate the infection). Cell type and time point are not known.

This clonotype was counted between two and nine times. V and J are TRBV5-1 and TRBJ2-7; TRBD1 is a possible D gene (6 bases). Between the trimmed V and J ends, which lost 4 bases and 9 bases, there was a span of 14 bases. From germline, CDR1 is SGHRS and CDR2 YFSETQ. CDR3 size: 12 residues. The CDR3 region is CASSANRDGQYF. The CDR3 DNA is TGCGCCAGCAGCGCCAACAGGGACGGGCAGTACTTC.

The chain is built from TRBV5-1 and TRBJ2-3, with D unresolved. The germline gives CDR1 SGHRS, CDR2 YFSETQ. The CDR3 loop spans 16 amino acids. Trimming stripped 4 bases from V and 0 bases from J, with 15 bases between. The CDR3 DNA sequence: TGCGCCAGCAGCGAATTGGCGACCTCTAGCACAGATACGCAGTATTTT. Translating it yields CASSELATSSTDTQYF. Drawing the rest from reference TRBV5-1 and TRBJ2-3, the complete variable domain is KAGVTQTPRYLIKTRGQQVTLSCSPISGHRSVSWYQQTPGQGLQFLFEYFSETQRNKGNFPGRFSGRQFSNSRSEMNVSTLELGDSALYLCASSELATSSTDTQYFGPGTRLTVL.

J is TRBJ1-1 and V is TRBV7-9; no definite D call. The germline V gene has CDR1 SEHNR and CDR2 FQNEAQ (reference sequence). This CDR3 has 15 residues. V lost 5 bases, J lost 3 bases, and 16 bases lay in between. The chain's CDR3 is CASSKTIPWDTEAFF. CDR3 DNA: TGTGCCAGCAGCAAGACCATTCCCTGGGACACTGAAGCTTTCTTT.

This clonotype was detected only a few times. V is TRBV20-1 and J is TRBJ2-1; TRBD2 is a possible D gene (6 bases). CDR3 size: 13 residues. Germline V CDR1 and CDR2: DFQATT, SNEGSKA (reference sequence). V was pared by 0 bases and J by 11 bases, with 14 bases between. The CDR3 DNA follows: TGCAGTGCTAGAGATAATAAGGCGGGGAAGCAGTTCTTC. Encoded protein: CSARDNKAGKQFF.

V usage is TRBV7-3 and J usage is TRBJ2-3; 8 nucleotides line up with TRBD2. Trimming took 5 bases from V and 3 from J; bases not matched to a gene: 13. The CDR3 covers 17 residues. Germline V gene sequence: CDR1 SGHTA, CDR2 FQGTGA. The CDR3 sequence is CASSEKPSGRSTDTQYF. The CDR3, as DNA: TGTGCCAGCAGCGAGAAACCTAGCGGGCGGTCTACAGATACGCAGTATTTT.

The chain carries TRBV18 and TRBJ2-7, with 9 bases aligning to TRBD1. The CDR3 is 16 amino acids. Trimming at V came to 3 bases and at J to 3 bases, leaving 9 bases not matched to a gene. The germline V gene encodes CDR1 KGHSH and CDR2 LQKENI. The CDR3 DNA reads TGTGCCAGCTCACCGAGGACAGGGGAGCGGTTCTACGAGCAGTACTTC. Translation gives CASSPRTGERFYEQYF.

This clonotype was recorded many times. CDR3 nucleotide sequence: TGTGCCAGCAGTTTGACGGAACAAGAGACCCAGTACTTC. This codes for CASSLTEQETQYF. The genes are TRBV12-3 or TRBV12-4 and TRBJ2-5; D unresolved. The CDR3 spans 13 residues. V was shortened by 3 bases and J by 2 bases, with 7 bases between the two germline ends.

This clonotype was detected a few times. The rearrangement joins TRBV9 to TRBJ1-2; D is unresolved. Trimming stripped 6 bases from V and 3 bases from J, with 15 bases between. The CDR3 is made up of 14 amino acids. CDR1 SGDLS and CDR2 YYNGEE come from the germline V gene. The CDR3 nucleotides are TGTGCCAGCACCGCCGGCCCAGCGGACTATGGCTACACCTTC. Its translation: CASTAGPADYGYTF.

This clonotype has just a few counts. This rearrangement joins TRBV16 to TRBJ2-7; no clear D gene. V was cut by 0 bases and J by 9 bases, with 6 bases left in between. Per germline, CDR1 KGHSY and CDR2 FQNENV. The CDR3 is made up of 11 amino acids. Here the CDR3 reads CASSQSLRQYV. CDR3 DNA: TGTGCCAGCAGCCAATCTCTAAGGCAGTACGTC.

This chain connects TRBV6-6 to TRBJ2-7, with a tentative D call TRBD1 (5 bases). Between the trimmed V and J ends, which lost 2 bases and 5 bases, there was a span of 13 bases. The germline CDR1 and CDR2 sequences are MNHNY and SVGAGI (reference sequence). The CDR3 is 14 residues long. CDR3 sequence reads: CASSYPGQGHEQYV. CDR3 nucleotide sequence: TGTGCCAGCAGTTACCCCGGGCAGGGTCACGAGCAGTACGTC.

V and J are TRBV5-1 and TRBJ2-1; 14 bases fit TRBD2. The germline V gene has CDR1 SGHRS and CDR2 YFSETQ. The V and J ends lost 4 bases and 6 bases, in that order; junction bases with no gene match: 6. This CDR3 spans 16 amino acids. CDR3 coding DNA: TGCGCCAGCAGCCTCCCGACTAGCGGGGGGGCCAATGAGCAGTTCTTC. Translating it yields CASSLPTSGGANEQFF.

This clonotype was counted between two and nine times. The V call is TRBV7-9, the J call TRBJ2-1; 7 bases fit TRBD1. Germline CDR1 and CDR2: SEHNR and FQNEAQ (reference sequence). The V segment lost 3 bases and the J segment 6 bases; nucleotides outside the gene matches: 8. This CDR3 is built from 15 residues. The CDR3 reads CASSFPAGGTNEQFF. Here the CDR3 DNA reads TGTGCCAGCAGCTTCCCGGCAGGGGGTACCAATGAGCAGTTCTTC.

There are many counts of this clonotype. The chain recombines TRBV28 with TRBJ2-1, with D uncertain. Trimming took 6 bases from V and 5 from J, leaving 8 bases between them. From germline, CDR1 is MDHEN and CDR2 SYDVKM. The CDR3 extends over 12 amino acids. Here the CDR3 DNA reads TGTGCCAGCAGCCTTTTGAACAATGAGCAGTTCTTC. Its translation: CASSLLNNEQFF.

This clonotype occurred a few times. The chain joins TRBV2 to TRBJ1-5; weak D call: TRBD1 (6 bases). The germline gives CDR1 SNHLY, CDR2 FYNNEI. V lost 8 bases and J lost 7, with 18 bases in between. This CDR3 spans 14 amino acids. DNA for the CDR3: TGTGCCAGCCTATCGGGGGGGCTGGACCAGCCCCAGCATTTT. This translates into CASLSGGLDQPQHF.

This clonotype is medium-sized (0.01 to 0.1%). The V and J genes are TRBV3-2 and TRBJ2-7. TRBV3-2 is a pseudogene segment. This CDR3 contains 16 residues. The CDR3 bases are TGTGCCAGCAGCCAAGATTTACCGCCTGCTACCTACGAGCAGTACGTC. Translation gives CASSQDLPPATYEQYV.